Listed below are T cell receptor beta chains from one sample, sequenced in a study of blood T cell repertoires in COVID-19. Clones were sequenced by immunoSEQ multiplex PCR, and TCRdb holds only the in-frame ones, with some missing. The sample holds approximately 670,000 clones; about 87% are singletons and the top ten take over 0.2%. The specimen sequenced was peripheral blood. The receptors originated from a woman aged 18-29 years with acute or convalescent COVID-19. The CDR3 runs from the conserved cysteine through the conserved F or W. D genes are given only for firm matches. Rows give clone size only sometimes, using once, few, many, or a class for an expanded clone.

j_call: TRBJ2-3
cdr3_length: 15
clone_size: once
d_call: TRBD1
v_call: TRBV5-4
cdr3_nt: TGTGCCAGCAGCTCGACAGGGGGACGCACAGATACGCAGTATTTT
cdr3_aa: CASSSTGGRTDTQYF

j_call: TRBJ1-5
cdr3_length: 14
clone_size: few
d_call: NA
v_call: TRBV6-5
cdr3_nt: TGTGCCAGCAGAGAGACAGGAAATGGTCAGCCCCAGCATTTT
cdr3_aa: CASRETGNGQPQHF

j_call: TRBJ2-3
cdr3_length: 14
clone_size: NA
d_call: TRBD2
v_call: TRBV5-1
cdr3_nt: TGCGCCAGCGGTTTAGCGGGGGGCACGGTTACGCAGTATTTT
cdr3_aa: CASGLAGGTVTQYF

j_call: TRBJ2-3
cdr3_length: 13
clone_size: NA
d_call: NA
v_call: TRBV5-1
cdr3_nt: TGCGCCAGCTCCAGGGGTGGTGCAGATACGCAGTATTTT
cdr3_aa: CASSRGGADTQYF

j_call: TRBJ1-1
cdr3_length: 11
clone_size: NA
d_call: NA
v_call: TRBV28
cdr3_nt: TGTGCCACGACCAGGGTCGCTGAAGCTTTCTTT
cdr3_aa: CATTRVAEAFF

j_call: TRBJ1-1
cdr3_length: 14
clone_size: NA
d_call: NA
v_call: TRBV28
cdr3_nt: TGTGCCAGCAGTCGCTCAGGGAAGAACACTGAAGCTTTCTTT
cdr3_aa: CASSRSGKNTEAFF

j_call: TRBJ1-2
cdr3_length: 13
clone_size: few
d_call: TRBD1
v_call: TRBV2
cdr3_nt: TGTGCCAGCCAGGGACAGGAGAACTATGGCTACACCTTC
cdr3_aa: CASQGQENYGYTF

j_call: TRBJ2-7
cdr3_length: 15
clone_size: NA
d_call: TRBD2
v_call: TRBV9
cdr3_nt: TGTGCCAGCAGCGTAGGATTGCTAGCGGATTACGAGCAGTACTTC
cdr3_aa: CASSVGLLADYEQYF

j_call: TRBJ2-1
cdr3_length: 14
clone_size: NA
d_call: TRBD1
v_call: TRBV5-4
cdr3_nt: TGTGCCAGCAGCTTACGGGGACAGCAAGGAGAGCAGTTCTTC
cdr3_aa: CASSLRGQQGEQFF

j_call: TRBJ1-4
cdr3_length: 11
clone_size: NA
d_call: NA
v_call: TRBV30
cdr3_nt: TGTGCCTGGGGGAGGCGTGAAAAACTGTTTTTT
cdr3_aa: CAWGRREKLFF

j_call: TRBJ1-2
cdr3_length: 13
clone_size: NA
d_call: NA
v_call: TRBV4-1
cdr3_nt: TGCGCCAGCAGCCAAGAGAGTTACTATGGCTACACCTTC
cdr3_aa: CASSQESYYGYTF